The 2 T cell receptor beta chains below all came from one sample that was sequenced in a study of human T cells and chemical hapten exposure (dated by TCRdb to the early 2020s). This sample's time point label indicates: patch test 3, about 24 weeks after DPC sensitization. Per the publication, the treatment or condition label means: therapeutic diphenylcyclopropenone sensitization with weekly scalp DPC. The method behind the library was RACE. Sequenced on a NextSeq 500. The public reads were reanalyzed by TCRdb: fastp trimming at Q25, MiXCR alignment, in-frame beta chains only. All rows with the same CDR3 protein become a single entry with the most common DNA and genes. This sample has 100,000 or so distinct CDR3 sequences in its table, and under 40% of those were observed once. The leading ten clones occupy roughly 3% of the sample. This specimen was whole blood, taken in connection with sensitization to the hapten diphenylcyclopropenone (DPC). The source is a man in his forties or fifties with alopecia areata. Some clones in this sample may be carry-over from other donors' samples.

The CDR3 DNA follows: TGTGCCAGCGGACGCCGTGCGGGGCCGATGAACACTGAAGCTTTCTTT. Translating it yields CASGRRAGPMNTEAFF. The gene calls are TRBV6-5 and TRBJ1-1; a weak D match, TRBD1 (5 bases). CDR3 length: 16 amino acids. The V end was cut by 8 bases, the J end by 0 bases, with 19 bases between. In germline, CDR1 is MNHEY, CDR2 SVGAGI.

Details on this clonotype: A read error may account for a junction end that differs from germline. J is TRBJ2-1 and V is TRBV10-3; D is unclear. The CDR3 is 12 residues long. Germline lookup yields CDR1 ENHRY and CDR2 SYGVKD. CDR3 protein: CAINEAGTEQFF. The CDR3 region has the DNA TGTGCCATCAATGAGGCCGGCACGGAGCAGTTCTTC.